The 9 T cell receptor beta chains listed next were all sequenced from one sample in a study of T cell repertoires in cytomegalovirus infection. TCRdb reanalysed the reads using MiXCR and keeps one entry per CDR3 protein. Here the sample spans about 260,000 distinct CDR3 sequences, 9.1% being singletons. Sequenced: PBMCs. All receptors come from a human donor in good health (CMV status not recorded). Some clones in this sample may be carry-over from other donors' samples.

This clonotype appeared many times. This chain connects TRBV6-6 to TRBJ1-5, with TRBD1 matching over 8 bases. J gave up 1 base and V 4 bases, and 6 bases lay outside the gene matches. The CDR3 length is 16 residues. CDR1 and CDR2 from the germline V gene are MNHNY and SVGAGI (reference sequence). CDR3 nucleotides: TGTGCCAGCAGTTTATCAGGGGGCGCGAGCAATCAGCCCCAGCATTTT. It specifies CASSLSGGASNQPQHF.

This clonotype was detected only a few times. For the CDR3, the DNA is TGCAGCGGAAAGACAGGGTTAACTGAAGCTTTCTTT. Amino acid sequence: CSGKTGLTEAFF. This rearrangement joins TRBV29-1 to TRBJ1-1; 7 bases match TRBD1. Germline V CDR1 and CDR2: SQVTM, ANQGSEA. V lost 7 bases, J lost 5 bases, and 7 bases stayed unmatched. The CDR3 totals 12 residues. Looking up the rest from reference TRBV29-1 and TRBJ1-1 gives the full variable domain: SAVISQKPSRDICQRGTSLTIQCQVDSQVTMMFWYRQQPGQSLTLIATANQGSEATYESGFVIDKFPISRPNLTFSTLTVSNMSPEDSSIYLCSGKTGLTEAFFGQGTRLTVV.

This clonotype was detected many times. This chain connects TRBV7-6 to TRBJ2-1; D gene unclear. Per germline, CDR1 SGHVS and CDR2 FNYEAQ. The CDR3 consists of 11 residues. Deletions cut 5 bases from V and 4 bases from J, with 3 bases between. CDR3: CASSGYNEQFF. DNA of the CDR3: TGTGCCAGCAGCGGTTACAATGAGCAGTTCTTC.

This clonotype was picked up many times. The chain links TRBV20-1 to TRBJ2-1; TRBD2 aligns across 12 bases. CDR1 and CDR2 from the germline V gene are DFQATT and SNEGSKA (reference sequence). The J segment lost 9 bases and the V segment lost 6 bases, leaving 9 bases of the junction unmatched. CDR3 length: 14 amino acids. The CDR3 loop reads CSALTSGRVTEQFF. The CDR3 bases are TGCAGTGCCCTGACTAGCGGGAGAGTAACTGAGCAGTTCTTC.

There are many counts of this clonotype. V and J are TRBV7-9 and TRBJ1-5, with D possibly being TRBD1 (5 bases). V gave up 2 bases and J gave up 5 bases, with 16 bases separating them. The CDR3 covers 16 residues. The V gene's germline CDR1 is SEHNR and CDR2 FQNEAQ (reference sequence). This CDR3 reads CASSLTGSVRDQPQHF. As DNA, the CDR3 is TGTGCCAGCAGCTTAACAGGTTCGGTTCGAGATCAGCCCCAGCATTTT.

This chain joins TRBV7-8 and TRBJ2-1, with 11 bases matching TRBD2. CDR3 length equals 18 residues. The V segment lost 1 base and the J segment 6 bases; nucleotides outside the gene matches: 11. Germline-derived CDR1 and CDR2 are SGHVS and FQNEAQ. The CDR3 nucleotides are TGTGCCAGCAGCTTAGTAGTATTAGCGGGGGGGCCTGGCAATGAGCAGTTCTTC. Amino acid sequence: CASSLVVLAGGPGNEQFF.

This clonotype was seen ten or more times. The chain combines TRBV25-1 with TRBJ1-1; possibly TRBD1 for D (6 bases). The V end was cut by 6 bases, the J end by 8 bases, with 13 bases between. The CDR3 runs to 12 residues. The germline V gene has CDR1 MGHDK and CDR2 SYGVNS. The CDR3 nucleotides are TGTGCCAGCAGCCAGGGGACATCCGAAGCTTTCTTT. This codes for CASSQGTSEAFF. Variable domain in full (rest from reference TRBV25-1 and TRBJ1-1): EADIYQTPRYLVIGTGKKITLECSQTMGHDKMYWYQQDPGMELHLIHYSYGVNSTEKGDLSSESTVSRIRTEHFPLTLESARPSHTSQYLCASSQGTSEAFFGQGTRLTVV.

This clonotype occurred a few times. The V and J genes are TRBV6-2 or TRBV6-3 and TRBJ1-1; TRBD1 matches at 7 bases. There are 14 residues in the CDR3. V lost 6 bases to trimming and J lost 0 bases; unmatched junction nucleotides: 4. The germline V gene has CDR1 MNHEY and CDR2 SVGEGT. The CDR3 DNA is TGTGCCAGCAGAAGGGACAGCGTGAACACTGAAGCTTTCTTT. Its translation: CASRRDSVNTEAFF.

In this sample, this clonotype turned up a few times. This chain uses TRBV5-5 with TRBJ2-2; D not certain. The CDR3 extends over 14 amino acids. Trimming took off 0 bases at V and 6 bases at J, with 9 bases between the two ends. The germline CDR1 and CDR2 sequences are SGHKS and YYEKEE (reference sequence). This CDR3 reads CASSLEAISGELFF. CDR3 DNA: TGTGCCAGCAGCTTGGAGGCAATCTCCGGGGAGCTGTTTTTT.